These T cell receptor beta chains were read from a single sample in a study of cytomegalovirus exposure and HLA in healthy donors. Sequencing was performed with immunoSEQ multiplex PCR; in TCRdb, only in-frame clones are kept and a portion is missing. The table records 150,000 to 160,000 clones, approximately 79% of them present only once. Sequencing was carried out using PBMCs. The receptors originated from a woman between 50 and 59 years old in good health and CMV-seropositive. Each CDR3 is given with its conserved first and last residue. Each record gives: clone size, J gene, V gene, CDR3 protein. Expanded clones are given a class, and other clones once, few, many or no size at all.

. TRBJ2-1 TRBV5-6 CASSLGGGVEQFF
. TRBJ2-2 TRBV2 CASSYRGPAGELFF
. TRBJ2-7 TRBV5-4 CASSFPPGQGAYEQYF
. TRBJ2-1 TRBV10-3 CATSTGGPEQFF
. TRBJ2-6 TRBV7-9 CASSPPSGANVLTF
. TRBJ2-3 TRBV13 CASSTQVGGANPDFTLDTQYF
few TRBJ2-1 TRBV23-1 CARDRHNEQFF
. TRBJ2-2 TRBV19 CASSLRSPGTDSTNTGELFF
. TRBJ2-4 TRBV19 CASSPDRGAKNIQYF
. TRBJ2-2 TRBV5-1 CASSSTLPGGELFF
. TRBJ1-5 TRBV6-1 CASSSTGQGNQPQHF
few TRBJ2-1 TRBV28 CASREHRGDTYNEQFF
. TRBJ1-2 TRBV2 CASSVVQGGRGGYTF
. TRBJ2-3 TRBV7-8 CASSLLGGGFTDTQYF
. TRBJ2-5 TRBV6-5 CASSKGRGGETQYF
. TRBJ1-6 TRBV5-5 CASSRNLGGNSPLHF
. TRBJ2-1 TRBV11-2 CASSFGGNEQFF
few TRBJ1-4 TRBV5-4 CASSPGVLTNEKLFF
. TRBJ2-1 TRBV7-2 CASSLLGAERNEQFF
. TRBJ2-3 TRBV10-3 CAVSQGGGDTQYF
. TRBJ1-5 TRBV2 CASSDGQGVDQPQHF
. TRBJ1-5 TRBV7-9 CASSLVGAPDQPQHF
. TRBJ2-6 TRBV6-1 CASRAGISGANVLTF
. TRBJ2-2 TRBV15 CATSRETAGELFF
. TRBJ2-7 TRBV6-6 CAMQQGNGEQYF
. TRBJ2-2 TRBV29-1 CSGGTGNTGELFF
. TRBJ1-2 TRBV9 CASSSLGQGNNYGYTF
. . TRBV7-9 CASSFGRQGGEQYF
few TRBJ1-1 TRBV2 CASSVGEVTEAFF
once . TRBV7-2 CASSLGPLLSYEQYF
. TRBJ2-7 TRBV6-1 CASRDRSTYEQYF
. TRBJ2-7 TRBV6-6 CASSRTSGGAFEQYF
. TRBJ1-2 TRBV29-1 CSVEETQGAGGYTF
. TRBJ2-1 TRBV29-1 CSVNDRGGQRQFF
. TRBJ2-1 TRBV5-1 CASSFERVLPVSPPNEQFF
. TRBJ1-2 TRBV18 CASSPRGANGYTF
. TRBJ1-1 TRBV9 CASSRTGMNTEAFF
. TRBJ1-6 TRBV6-6 CASSSPGQGNSPLHF
few TRBJ2-1 TRBV4-1 CASSQGRQGAIHNEQFF
. TRBJ2-7 TRBV27 CASRPAGKAPYEQYF
. TRBJ2-7 TRBV7-6 CASSLLGGGLVNEQYF
few TRBJ1-1 TRBV5-1 CASSQLSGTGGRGAFF
. TRBJ2-1 TRBV9 CASSPGVGGYNEQFF
. TRBJ2-3 TRBV7-2 CASSLGPSGGATDTQYF
few TRBJ2-1 TRBV6-4 CASRGNGGEEQFF
. TRBJ1-5 TRBV10-2 CASGTGSNQPQHF
. TRBJ2-7 TRBV6-7 CASTSFQDRTPYEQYF